This T cell receptor (beta chain) came from a study of blood T cell repertoires in COVID-19. Study overall: Italy, Spain and the United States were the sources of the convalescent and acute COVID-19 samples. T cells, B-cell-depleted T cells, or PBMCs supplied cDNA or gDNA.

Original analysis: It was from reference gene primer amplification that nucleated cell counts were estimated. Repertoires were generated with immunoSEQ multiplex PCR, while TCRdb's copy carries only in-frame clones and drops some. The D gene and trimming were derived from the DNA, and the V and J assignments and clone size from that table. The table includes 140,000 to 150,000 clones, roughly 89% detected once. The CDR3 extends over 13 amino acids. Germline V lookup: CDR1 MNHNY, CDR2 SVGAGI (reference sequence). V gave up 2 bases and J gave up 5 bases, with 9 bases separating them. Sample: peripheral blood. This sequence joins TRBV6-6 and TRBJ1-1; D not certain. This TCR derives from a woman in her 50s with active or convalescent COVID-19. The CDR3 sequence: CASSYAGGTEAFF. The CDR3, as DNA: TGTGCCAGCAGTTACGCAGGCGGGACTGAAGCTTTCTTT.